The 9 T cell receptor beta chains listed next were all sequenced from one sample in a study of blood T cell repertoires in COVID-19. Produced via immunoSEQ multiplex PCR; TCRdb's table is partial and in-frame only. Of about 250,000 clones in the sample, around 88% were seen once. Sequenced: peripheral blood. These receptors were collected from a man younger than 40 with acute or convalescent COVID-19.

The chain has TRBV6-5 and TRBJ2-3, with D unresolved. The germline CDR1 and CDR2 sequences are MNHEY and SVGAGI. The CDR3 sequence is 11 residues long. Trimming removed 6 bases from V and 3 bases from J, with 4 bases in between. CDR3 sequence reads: CASSTTDTQYF. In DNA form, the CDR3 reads TGTGCCAGCAGCACAACAGATACGCAGTATTTT.

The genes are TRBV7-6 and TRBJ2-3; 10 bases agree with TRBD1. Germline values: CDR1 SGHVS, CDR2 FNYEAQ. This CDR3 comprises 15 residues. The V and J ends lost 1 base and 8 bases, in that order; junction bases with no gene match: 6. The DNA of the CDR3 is TGTGCCAGCAGCTTAGTGACAGGGGGCACTGGTACGCAGTATTTT. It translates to CASSLVTGGTGTQYF.

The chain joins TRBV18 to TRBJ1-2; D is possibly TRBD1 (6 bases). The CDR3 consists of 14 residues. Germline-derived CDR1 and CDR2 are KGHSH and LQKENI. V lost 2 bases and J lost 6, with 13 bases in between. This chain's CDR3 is CASSPRAEGDGYTF. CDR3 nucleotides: TGTGCCAGCTCACCAAGGGCTGAGGGGGATGGCTACACCTTC.

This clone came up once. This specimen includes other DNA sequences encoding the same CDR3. The CDR3 nucleotides are TGCGCCAGCAGCTTGGGGGGCGGAACTGAAGCTTTCTTT. Protein sequence: CASSLGGGTEAFF. The chain couples TRBV5-1 to TRBJ1-1, with D maybe TRBD1 (5 bases). V lost 0 bases and J 5 bases, leaving 8 bases between the germline ends. The germline CDR1 and CDR2 sequences are SGHRS and YFSETQ. The length of the CDR3 is 13 residues.

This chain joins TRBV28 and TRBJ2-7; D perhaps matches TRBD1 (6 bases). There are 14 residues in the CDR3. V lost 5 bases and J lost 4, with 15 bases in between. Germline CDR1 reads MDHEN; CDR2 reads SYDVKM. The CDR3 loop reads CASSHRVRDYEQYF. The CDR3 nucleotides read TGTGCCAGCAGTCACAGGGTACGGGATTACGAGCAGTACTTC.

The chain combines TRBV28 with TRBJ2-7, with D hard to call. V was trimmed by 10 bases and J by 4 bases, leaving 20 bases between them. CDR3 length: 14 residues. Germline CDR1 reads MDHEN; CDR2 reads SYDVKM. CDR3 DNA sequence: TGTGCCACCATTTACAGCCTAACTGGTTACGAGCAGTACTTC. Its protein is CATIYSLTGYEQYF.

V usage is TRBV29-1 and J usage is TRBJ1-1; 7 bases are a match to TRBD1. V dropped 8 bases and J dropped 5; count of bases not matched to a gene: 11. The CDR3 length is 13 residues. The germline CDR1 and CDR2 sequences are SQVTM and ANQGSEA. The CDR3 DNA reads TGCAGCCCCAAAAGACAGGGAACGACTGAAGCTTTCTTT. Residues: CSPKRQGTTEAFF.

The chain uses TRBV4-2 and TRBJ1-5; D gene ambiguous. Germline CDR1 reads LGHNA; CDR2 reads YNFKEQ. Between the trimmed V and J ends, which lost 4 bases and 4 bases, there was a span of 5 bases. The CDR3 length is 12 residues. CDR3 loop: CASSLQNQPQHF. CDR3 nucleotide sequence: TGTGCCAGCAGCCTCCAAAATCAGCCCCAGCATTTT.

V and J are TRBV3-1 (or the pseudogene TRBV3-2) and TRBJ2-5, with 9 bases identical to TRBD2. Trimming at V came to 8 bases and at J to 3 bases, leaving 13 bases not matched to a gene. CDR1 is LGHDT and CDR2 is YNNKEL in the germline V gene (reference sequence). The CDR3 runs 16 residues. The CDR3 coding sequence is TGTGCCAGCTCCGTGTCAGGGCGGGGGGGCGAAGAGACCCAGTACTTC. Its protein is CASSVSGRGGEETQYF.